The rows below give T cell receptor beta chains drawn from one sample of a study of CD8+CD57+ T cells in acquired aplastic anemia. TCRdb used MiXCR to reprocess the reads, holding one entry per CDR3 protein. The sample contains more than 150,000 distinct CDR3 sequences, 40% to 55% of which appear only once. The sample consisted of sorted CD4+, CD8+, or CD8+CD57+ T cells (not recorded which) from PBMCs. The origin of the receptors is a human donor with aplastic anemia. Each CDR3 is given with its conserved first and last residue. The D gene is left open where the match is weak. The listing skips clone size in some rows; elsewhere it reads once, few, many or a size class.

D gene: .
J gene: TRBJ2-5
CDR3 length: 11
clone size: many
V gene: TRBV20-1
CDR3 DNA: TGCAGCCTTCAAGGGGGGGAGACCCAGTACTTC
CDR3 protein: CSLQGGETQYF

D gene: .
J gene: TRBJ1-3
CDR3 length: 16
clone size: .
V gene: TRBV5-6
CDR3 DNA: TGTGCCAGCAGCTCGATGACAGGAAACTATGGAAACACCATATATTTT
CDR3 protein: CASSSMTGNYGNTIYF

D gene: .
J gene: TRBJ1-2
CDR3 length: 12
clone size: many
V gene: TRBV20-1
CDR3 DNA: TGCAGTGCTAGAGATCCAAACTATGGCTACACCTTC
CDR3 protein: CSARDPNYGYTF

D gene: .
J gene: TRBJ2-5
CDR3 length: 14
clone size: .
V gene: TRBV5-4
CDR3 DNA: TGTGCCAGCAGCCCAACCGCGGGCCAAGAGACCCAGTACTTC
CDR3 protein: CASSPTAGQETQYF

D gene: .
J gene: TRBJ2-7
CDR3 length: 13
clone size: many
V gene: TRBV6-1
CDR3 DNA: TGTGCCGGCGACCTTCGGGACACATACGAGCAGTACTTC
CDR3 protein: CAGDLRDTYEQYF

D gene: .
J gene: TRBJ1-2
CDR3 length: 14
clone size: many
V gene: TRBV6-6
CDR3 DNA: TGTGCCAGCAGTTACTCCTTGGAGGGTCGTGGCTACACCTTC
CDR3 protein: CASSYSLEGRGYTF

D gene: TRBD2
J gene: TRBJ2-3
CDR3 length: 15
clone size: many
V gene: TRBV5-1
CDR3 DNA: TGCGCCAGCAGCTTGGATCCGGGGGAGGGAGATACGCAGTATTTT
CDR3 protein: CASSLDPGEGDTQYF

D gene: .
J gene: TRBJ1-5
CDR3 length: 14
clone size: once
V gene: TRBV10-3
CDR3 DNA: TGTGCCATCAGTGGTACAGTGAGCAATCAGCCCCAGCATTTT
CDR3 protein: CAISGTVSNQPQHF

D gene: .
J gene: TRBJ2-2
CDR3 length: 16
clone size: .
V gene: TRBV11-2
CDR3 DNA: TGTGCCAGCAGCCTAAGACGGACAGTGAACACCGGGGAGCTGTTTTTT
CDR3 protein: CASSLRRTVNTGELFF

D gene: .
J gene: TRBJ2-1
CDR3 length: 13
clone size: many
V gene: TRBV20-1
CDR3 DNA: TGCAGTGTAGTGGGGAGCTCCTACAATGAGCAGTTCTTC
CDR3 protein: CSVVGSSYNEQFF

D gene: .
J gene: TRBJ1-4
CDR3 length: 14
clone size: .
V gene: TRBV2
CDR3 DNA: TGTGCCAGCAGCCACAGGGAGTCTAATGAAAAACTGTTTTTT
CDR3 protein: CASSHRESNEKLFF

D gene: TRBD2
J gene: TRBJ2-2
CDR3 length: 15
clone size: many
V gene: TRBV7-3
CDR3 DNA: TGTGCCAGCAGCCCTAGCGGGAGAGGAACCGGGGAGCTGTTTTTT
CDR3 protein: CASSPSGRGTGELFF

D gene: TRBD2
J gene: TRBJ2-3
CDR3 length: 19
clone size: many
V gene: TRBV4-2
CDR3 DNA: TGTGCCAGCAGCCCCACCCGGCGCAGGCTAGCGGGAGGGACCTATACGCAGTATTTT
CDR3 protein: CASSPTRRRLAGGTYTQYF

D gene: .
J gene: TRBJ1-2
CDR3 length: 15
clone size: .
V gene: TRBV25-1
CDR3 DNA: TGTGCCAGCAGTGATGTGGGGTCGGCTAACTATGGCTACACCTTC
CDR3 protein: CASSDVGSANYGYTF

D gene: .
J gene: TRBJ2-7
CDR3 length: 14
clone size: many
V gene: TRBV6-1
CDR3 DNA: TGTGCCAGCCGGCAGGAGGGCGTGTCCTACGAGCAGTACTTC
CDR3 protein: CASRQEGVSYEQYF

D gene: .
J gene: TRBJ1-1
CDR3 length: 13
clone size: few
V gene: TRBV29-1
CDR3 DNA: TGCAGCGTTGATCGGGGGACGAACACTGAAGCTTTCTTT
CDR3 protein: CSVDRGTNTEAFF

D gene: .
J gene: TRBJ1-5
CDR3 length: 15
clone size: many
V gene: TRBV9
CDR3 DNA: TGTGCCAGCAGCGGTGGGACTTCCAGCGGGGGGCCCCAGCATTTT
CDR3 protein: CASSGGTSSGGPQHF

D gene: TRBD1
J gene: TRBJ2-7
CDR3 length: 14
clone size: .
V gene: TRBV10-2
CDR3 DNA: TGCGCCAGCGGTCTCGGGACAGGGGCCCACGAGCAGTACTTC
CDR3 protein: CASGLGTGAHEQYF

D gene: .
J gene: TRBJ2-7
CDR3 length: 15
clone size: .
V gene: TRBV25-1
CDR3 DNA: TGTGCCAGCTCCGAGGTCGTTACGTACTCCTACGAGCAGTACTTC
CDR3 protein: CASSEVVTYSYEQYF

D gene: .
J gene: TRBJ1-5
CDR3 length: 14
clone size: .
V gene: TRBV24-1
CDR3 DNA: TGTGCCACCAGTGCCAACCGGGGGCGGGAGACCCAGCATTTT
CDR3 protein: CATSANRGRETQHF

D gene: .
J gene: TRBJ1-2
CDR3 length: 13
clone size: .
V gene: TRBV2
CDR3 DNA: TGTGCCAGCAGTGAAGGCCATCCGGATGGCTACACCTTC
CDR3 protein: CASSEGHPDGYTF

D gene: .
J gene: TRBJ1-2
CDR3 length: 13
clone size: .
V gene: TRBV10-3
CDR3 DNA: TGTGCCATCTCTGAGCGGGGGGAGTGGGGCTACACCTTC
CDR3 protein: CAISERGEWGYTF

D gene: .
J gene: TRBJ1-1
CDR3 length: 14
clone size: .
V gene: TRBV2
CDR3 DNA: TGTGCCAGCAACAGGAACACGATGAACACTGAAGCTTTCTTT
CDR3 protein: CASNRNTMNTEAFF